The T cell receptor beta chain described here comes from a study of blood T cells in healthy people across ages. Alongside a J-beta primer mix, a sample-barcoded 5' primer served in a second PCR lasting roughly 6 to 12 cycles. Every cDNA molecule carried a tag from a template-switch adaptor bearing 12 random nucleotides. Via MiXCR, TCRdb re-called the 5' RACE reads, giving one row per CDR3 protein. In the table there are some 750,000 distinct CDR3 sequences, approximately 21% of which are singletons. The TCR originated in a man between 65 and 80 years old in good health. Specimen: blood.

In DNA, the CDR3 is TGTGCCACCAGCAGAGAGATTAGCGTCTCCTACAATGAGCAGTTCTTC. Its protein is CATSREISVSYNEQFF. The V and J genes are TRBV15 and TRBJ2-5; D is possibly TRBD2 (5 bases). The end of the DNA fits TRBJ2-1 better, so the J call may be wrong. The CDR3 is 16 residues long. Germline-derived CDR1 and CDR2 are LNHNV and YYDKDF (reference sequence).